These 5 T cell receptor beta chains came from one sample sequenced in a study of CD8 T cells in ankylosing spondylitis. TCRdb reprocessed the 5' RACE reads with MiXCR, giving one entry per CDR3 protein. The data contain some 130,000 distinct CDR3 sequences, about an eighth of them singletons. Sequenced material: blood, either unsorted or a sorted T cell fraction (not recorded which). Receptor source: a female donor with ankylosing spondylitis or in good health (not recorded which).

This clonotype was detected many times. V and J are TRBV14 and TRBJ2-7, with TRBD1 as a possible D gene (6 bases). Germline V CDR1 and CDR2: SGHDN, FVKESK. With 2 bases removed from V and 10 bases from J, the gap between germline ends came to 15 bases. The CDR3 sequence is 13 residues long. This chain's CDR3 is CASSQNTGSDQYF. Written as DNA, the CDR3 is TGTGCCAGCAGCCAAAACACAGGGTCGGACCAGTACTTC.

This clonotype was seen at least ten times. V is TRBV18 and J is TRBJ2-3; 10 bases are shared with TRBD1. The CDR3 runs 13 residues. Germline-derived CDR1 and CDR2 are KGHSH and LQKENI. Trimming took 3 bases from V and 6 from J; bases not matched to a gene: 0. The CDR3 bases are TGTGCCAGCTCACCGGACAGGGGGGATACGCAGTATTTT. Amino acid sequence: CASSPDRGDTQYF.

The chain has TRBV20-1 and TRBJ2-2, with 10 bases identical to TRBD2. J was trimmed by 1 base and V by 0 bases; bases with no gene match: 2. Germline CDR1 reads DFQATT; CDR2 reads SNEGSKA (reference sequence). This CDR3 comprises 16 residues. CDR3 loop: CSARDIAGGNTGELFF. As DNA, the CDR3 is TGCAGTGCTAGAGATATAGCGGGAGGGAACACCGGGGAGCTGTTTTTT.

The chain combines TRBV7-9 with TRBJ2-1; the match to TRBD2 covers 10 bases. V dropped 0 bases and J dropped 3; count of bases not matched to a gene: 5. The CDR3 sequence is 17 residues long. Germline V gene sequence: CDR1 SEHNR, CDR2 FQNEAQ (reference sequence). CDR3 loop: CASSLASSGRLYNEQFF. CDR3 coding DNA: TGTGCCAGCAGCTTAGCGTCTAGCGGGAGACTCTACAATGAGCAGTTCTTC.

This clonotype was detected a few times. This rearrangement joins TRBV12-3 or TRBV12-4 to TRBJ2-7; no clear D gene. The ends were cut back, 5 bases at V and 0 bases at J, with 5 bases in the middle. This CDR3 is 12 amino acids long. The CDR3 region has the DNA TGTGCCAGCAGTCCTCACTCCTACGAGCAGTACTTC. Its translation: CASSPHSYEQYF.